This TCR beta chain originates from a study of healthy donors' naive CD4 and CD8 T cells. Study background: Three donor age groups were sampled: 20-25, 40-50 and 60-70 years; half female.

TCR libraries were built from about 520 ng of total RNA by linear amplification. TCRdb used MiXCR to reprocess the reads, holding one entry per CDR3 protein. The sample lists some 190,000 distinct CDR3 sequences, about 70% seen once, with roughly 2.3% in the top ten. This CDR3 has 15 residues. Germline CDR1 SEHNR, CDR2 FQNEAQ (reference sequence). V was pared by 5 bases and J by 5 bases, with 19 bases between. The source material was naive CD4+ and CD8+ T cells sorted from blood, pooled from several donors. This rearrangement joins TRBV7-9 to TRBJ2-7; possibly TRBD2 for D (5 bases). This sequence originates from a pool of human donors in good health; the sample pools cells from several healthy donors. The CDR3: CASSPSFGESNEQYF. For the CDR3, the DNA is TGTGCCAGCAGCCCCAGTTTCGGGGAATCGAACGAGCAGTACTTC.